The TCR beta chain described here comes from a study of cytomegalovirus exposure and HLA in healthy donors. Study in general: The study placed roughly four fifths of its 398 genotyped donors in the Caucasian-associated ancestry cluster. General observations from the study: Prediction of most subjects' HLA-A and HLA-B alleles by TCR beta sequences was reportedly accurate.

Primers included in the PCR were 60 Vbeta and 13 Jbeta primers. TCRdb's table, derived via immunoSEQ multiplex PCR, lists solely in-frame clones and lacks some. This sample has some 200,000 clones, with about 70% found just once. Looked up from germline, CDR1 is SEHNR and CDR2 is FQNEAQ (reference sequence). Trimming took 5 bases from V and 4 from J; bases not matched to a gene: 11. This CDR3 is 16 amino acids long. In regard to this clone: What it recognizes is unknown.

The sequencing sample was made of PBMCs. The clonotype comes from a woman under 40 in good health and CMV-seronegative. This rearrangement joins TRBV7-9 to TRBJ2-1; 7 nucleotides match TRBD1. DNA for the CDR3: TGTGCCAGCAGCAATTATCCGGACAGGCTATACAATGAGCAGTTCTTC. Its translation is CASSNYPDRLYNEQFF.